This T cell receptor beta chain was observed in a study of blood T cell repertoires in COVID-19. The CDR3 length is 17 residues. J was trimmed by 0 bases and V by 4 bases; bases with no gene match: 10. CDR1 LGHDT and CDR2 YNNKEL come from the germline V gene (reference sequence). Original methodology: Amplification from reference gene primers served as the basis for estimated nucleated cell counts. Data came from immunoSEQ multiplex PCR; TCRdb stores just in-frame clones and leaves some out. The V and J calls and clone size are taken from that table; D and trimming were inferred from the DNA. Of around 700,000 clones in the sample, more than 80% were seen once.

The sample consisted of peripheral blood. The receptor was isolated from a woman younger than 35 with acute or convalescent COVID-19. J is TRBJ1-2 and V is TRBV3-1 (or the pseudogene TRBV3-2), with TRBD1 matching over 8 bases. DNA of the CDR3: TGTGCCAGCAGCCTTAGACAGGGGCTAGATCCTAACTATGGCTACACCTTC. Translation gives CASSLRQGLDPNYGYTF.